The 28 T cell receptor beta chains below were found in one sample sequenced in a study of cytomegalovirus exposure and HLA in healthy donors. The study ran its PCR with 60 Vbeta and 13 Jbeta primers. Clones were read by immunoSEQ multiplex PCR, and TCRdb kept only the in-frame ones, dropping some. The repertoire includes around 140,000 clones, roughly 80% of them detected once, and roughly 2.9% sits in the top ten. What was sequenced was PBMCs. The receptors were sampled from a woman in her twenties or thirties in good health and CMV-seronegative.

The chain recombines TRBV5-1 with TRBJ1-2, with 7 nucleotides matching TRBD1. Germline values: CDR1 SGHRS, CDR2 YFSETQ. The CDR3 is made up of 15 amino acids. With 3 bases clipped from V and 5 bases from J, the junction kept 10 bases outside the gene matches. The CDR3 reads CASSSAGQRIYGYTF. For the CDR3, the DNA is TGCGCCAGCAGCTCCGCGGGACAGCGGATTTATGGCTACACCTTC.

This chain links TRBV6-1 with TRBJ2-7, with no clear D. V lost 0 bases and J lost 0, with 15 bases in between. Germline-derived CDR1 and CDR2 are MNHNS and SASEGT. The CDR3 has 17 amino acids. The CDR3 loop is CASSEARLSSYSYEQYF. In DNA, the CDR3 is TGTGCCAGCAGTGAAGCCAGGTTGTCCAGCTACTCCTACGAGCAGTACTTC.

The V and J genes are TRBV12-5 and TRBJ2-1, with 13 positions matching TRBD2. This CDR3 contains 16 residues. Germline assignment: CDR1 LGHNT and CDR2 FRNRAP. V shed 0 bases and J 8 bases; nucleotides not matched to a gene: 4. The CDR3 reads CASGLVTSGRAHEQFF. The CDR3 DNA is TGTGCTAGTGGTTTGGTAACTAGCGGGAGGGCCCATGAGCAGTTCTTC.

This clone was observed a handful of times. At one of its ends the junction is not consistent with the germline gene, which may arise from a read error. The rearrangement joins TRBV2 to TRBJ1-2, with a tentative D call TRBD1 (6 bases). CDR3 length: 14 amino acids. In germline, CDR1 is SNHLY, CDR2 FYNNEI. The CDR3 reads CAGSWTEQPYGYTF. DNA for the CDR3: TGTGCCGGCAGTTGGACAGAGCAACCCTATGGCTACACCTTC.

The chain links TRBV4-2 to TRBJ2-2; no reliable D call. Germline V gives CDR1 LGHNA, CDR2 YNFKEQ. This CDR3 is 17 amino acids long. Trimming shortened V by 0 bases and J by 1 base, and 12 bases separated the two germline ends. The CDR3 reads CASSQDQRLLNTGELFF. The CDR3, as DNA: TGTGCCAGCAGCCAAGATCAACGACTGTTGAACACCGGGGAGCTGTTTTTT.

This chain joins TRBV5-6 and TRBJ2-7, with 9 nucleotides matching TRBD1. Germline values: CDR1 SGHDT, CDR2 YYEEEE. The CDR3 covers 13 residues. The junction had 2 bases not matched to a gene; V was cut back by 3 bases and J by 4 bases. The CDR3 loop is CASSSTGGYEQYF. The CDR3 nucleotides read TGTGCCAGCAGCTCGACAGGGGGTTACGAGCAGTACTTC.

This chain links TRBV10-3 with TRBJ1-1; 7 nucleotides align to TRBD1. The CDR3 length is 13 residues. V shed 4 bases, J shed 4 bases, and the junction held 3 bases outside the gene matches. The V gene's germline CDR1 is ENHRY and CDR2 SYGVKD. In DNA form, the CDR3 reads TGTGCCATCAGTGCGGACAGGATCACTGAAGCTTTCTTT. Its translation is CAISADRITEAFF.

V usage is TRBV6-6 and J usage is TRBJ1-1, with D unclear. V lost 3 bases and J 8 bases, leaving 16 bases between the germline ends. The CDR3 has 14 amino acids. Germline V gene lookup returns CDR1 MNHNY and CDR2 SVGAGI (reference sequence). This chain's CDR3 is CASSYEFGRREAFF. CDR3 nucleotides: TGTGCCAGCAGTTATGAGTTTGGGAGACGGGAAGCTTTCTTT.

The chain employs TRBV9 and TRBJ1-4, with a tentative D call TRBD1 (5 bases). V dropped 0 bases and J dropped 6 bases, with 15 bases sitting between them. Germline V CDR1 and CDR2: SGDLS, YYNGEE. This CDR3 is built from 16 residues. The CDR3 nucleotides read TGTGCCAGCAGCGTAGGGGTCGGGAGGGACTATGAAAAACTGTTTTTT. It codes for CASSVGVGRDYEKLFF. The full variable domain, its missing parts supplied by reference TRBV9 and TRBJ1-4, is DSGVTQTPKHLITATGQRVTLRCSPRSGDLSVYWYQQSLDQGLQFLIQYYNGEERAKGNILERFSAQQFPDLHSELNLSSLELGDSALYFCASSVGVGRDYEKLFFGSGTQLSVL.

The chain uses TRBV5-1 and TRBJ2-3, with TRBD2 matching over 8 bases. Losses at the gene ends were 5 bases for V and 4 bases for J; bases not matched to a gene: 9. The germline gives CDR1 SGHRS, CDR2 YFSETQ. The CDR3 is made up of 15 amino acids. The CDR3, as DNA: TGCGCCAGCAGAAAGGCTAGCGGGTCCCCAGATACGCAGTATTTT. Protein sequence: CASRKASGSPDTQYF. Filled out from reference TRBV5-1 and TRBJ2-3, the complete variable domain reads KAGVTQTPRYLIKTRGQQVTLSCSPISGHRSVSWYQQTPGQGLQFLFEYFSETQRNKGNFPGRFSGRQFSNSRSEMNVSTLELGDSALYLCASRKASGSPDTQYFGPGTRLTVL.

The J gene is TRBJ2-7, the V gene TRBV5-1; 9 bases match TRBD1. CDR1 is SGHRS and CDR2 is YFSETQ in the germline V gene. The CDR3 loop spans 13 amino acids. V was pared by 4 bases and J by 4 bases, with 3 bases of the junction left unmatched. CDR3 amino acids: CASSRDRAYEQYF. DNA for the CDR3: TGCGCCAGCAGCCGGGACAGGGCTTACGAGCAGTACTTC.

This chain joins TRBV7-8 and TRBJ2-5; TRBD2 agrees at 14 bases. Germline V lookup: CDR1 SGHVS, CDR2 FQNEAQ. The trim removed 4 bases at V and 5 bases at J, leaving 3 bases unmatched. This CDR3 comprises 15 residues. This CDR3 reads CASSSGLAGGETQYF. DNA of the CDR3: TGTGCCAGCAGCTCCGGACTAGCGGGGGGTGAGACCCAGTACTTC.

V is TRBV7-2 and J is TRBJ2-3; possibly TRBD2 for D (5 bases). V lost 0 bases, J lost 4 bases, and 8 bases lay in between. The germline gives CDR1 SGHTA, CDR2 FQGNSA. This CDR3 comprises 14 residues. The CDR3 loop reads CASSLARAADTQYF. CDR3 sequence (DNA): TGTGCCAGCAGCTTAGCGCGGGCCGCAGATACGCAGTATTTT.

The chain recombines TRBV6-6 with TRBJ1-2; 9 bases fit TRBD1. Germline CDR1 is MNHNY and CDR2 is SVGAGI (reference sequence). The trim removed 3 bases at V and 8 bases at J, leaving 4 bases unmatched. The CDR3 is made up of 13 amino acids. The CDR3 coding sequence is TGTGCCAGCAGTTATCAGACAGGGGGGGGCTACACCTTC. Encoded protein: CASSYQTGGGYTF.

The chain has TRBV9 and TRBJ2-2, with TRBD2 matching over 11 bases. CDR1 and CDR2 (germline): SGDLS, YYNGEE. The CDR3 spans 16 residues. V gave up 2 bases and J gave up 3 bases; unmatched junction bases: 3. CDR3 residues: CASSVLGLADTGELFF. The DNA of the CDR3 is TGTGCCAGCAGCGTCCTGGGACTAGCGGACACCGGGGAGCTGTTTTTT.

This sequence joins TRBV28 and TRBJ2-1, with 9 bases lining up with TRBD1. The CDR3 covers 15 residues. Germline V CDR1 and CDR2: MDHEN, SYDVKM. V was pared by 7 bases and J by 5 bases, with 9 bases of the junction left unmatched. The CDR3 DNA reads as TGTGCCAGCAAGATCTCGGGACAGGGAGACAATGAGCAGTTCTTC. Translating it yields CASKISGQGDNEQFF.

V usage is TRBV4-1 and J usage is TRBJ1-1, with 8 bases lining up with TRBD1. There are 12 residues in the CDR3. Per the germline V gene, CDR1 is MGHRA and CDR2 is YSYEKL. V shed 2 bases and J 12 bases; nucleotides not matched to a gene: 5. In DNA, the CDR3 is TGCGCCAGCAGCCAAAAGGACAGGGTACCTTTCTTT. Amino acids: CASSQKDRVPFF.

The chain joins TRBV5-1 to TRBJ1-1, with TRBD1 matching 8 bases. The CDR3 contains 15 residues. Trimming cost V 4 bases and J 2 bases; bases outside gene matches: 7. The germline CDR1 and CDR2 sequences are SGHRS and YFSETQ. This CDR3 is CASSVQTGVNTEAFF. DNA of the CDR3: TGCGCCAGCAGCGTTCAGACAGGGGTAAACACTGAAGCTTTCTTT.

The chain recombines TRBV11-2 with TRBJ1-1; TRBD1 might be the D (6 bases). The CDR3 contains 13 residues. Germline V gives CDR1 SGHAT, CDR2 FQNNGV. Trimming removed 6 bases at V and 6 bases at J, with 14 bases between. The CDR3 spells CASSTGKQPEAFF. The CDR3 nucleotides read TGTGCCAGCAGTACAGGGAAACAACCTGAAGCTTTCTTT.

The gene calls are TRBV30 and TRBJ1-3; TRBD1 aligns across 10 bases. The CDR3 is made up of 15 amino acids. Germline CDR1 is GTSNPN and CDR2 is SVGIG (reference sequence). Losses at the gene ends were 1 base for V and 9 bases for J; bases not matched to a gene: 9. This CDR3 is CAWSGDRGQGGTIYF. The CDR3 DNA sequence: TGTGCCTGGAGTGGTGACAGGGGGCAAGGTGGCACCATATATTTT.

The CDR3 loop is CASSYGLAGEVEQYF. The CDR3 nucleotides are TGTGCCAGCAGTTATGGACTAGCGGGGGAGGTAGAGCAGTACTTC. The chain recombines TRBV28 with TRBJ2-7, with TRBD2 matching 13 bases. With V trimmed by 4 bases and J by 7 bases, 7 bases remained unmatched. The germline gives CDR1 MDHEN, CDR2 SYDVKM. There are 15 residues in the CDR3.

This chain joins TRBV7-2 and TRBJ2-2; 7 bases are a match to TRBD1. V shed 5 bases, J shed 4 bases, and the junction held 4 bases outside the gene matches. Germline V gene lookup returns CDR1 SGHTA and CDR2 FQGNSA. There are 14 residues in the CDR3. This CDR3 is CASSMGQSTGELFF. CDR3 nucleotide sequence: TGTGCCAGCAGCATGGGACAGAGCACCGGGGAGCTGTTTTTT.

This rearrangement joins TRBV23-1 to TRBJ1-1; unclear D gene. TRBV23-1 is known as an ORF, though its function is uncertain. The CDR3 runs 16 residues. V was pared by 0 bases and J by 1 base, with 12 bases between. CDR3 DNA sequence: TGCGCCAGCAGTCAATCCCTGGGCAGGTCGAACACTGAAGCTTTCTTT. Translated: CASSQSLGRSNTEAFF.

The chain uses TRBV28 and TRBJ2-3; no firm D call. Germline CDR1 reads MDHEN; CDR2 reads SYDVKM. The CDR3 loop spans 12 amino acids. V was pared by 5 bases and J by 6 bases, with 9 bases between. The CDR3 spells CASSHRWDTQYF. The CDR3 coding sequence is TGTGCCAGCAGTCACCGGTGGGATACGCAGTATTTT. Using reference TRBV28 and TRBJ2-3 for the parts outside the CDR3, the full variable domain is DVKVTQSSRYLVKRTGEKVFLECVQDMDHENMFWYRQDPGLGLRLIYFSYDVKMKEKGDIPEGYSVSREKKERFSLILESASTNQTSMYLCASSHRWDTQYFGPGTRLTVL.

The chain uses TRBV6-1 and TRBJ2-5, with TRBD2 identical over 9 bases. CDR1 is MNHNS, CDR2 SASEGT, per germline. The J segment lost 5 bases and the V segment lost 1 base, leaving 5 bases of the junction unmatched. The CDR3 sequence is 15 residues long. The CDR3 nucleotides are TGTGCCAGCAGTGAAGTAGCGGGAGCAGGTGAGACCCAGTACTTC. This translates into CASSEVAGAGETQYF.

The V gene is TRBV7-3, the J gene TRBJ1-1; no firm D call. The CDR3 sequence is 13 residues long. Germline V gene sequence: CDR1 SGHTA, CDR2 FQGTGA. V was pared by 0 bases and J by 0 bases, with 2 bases between. CDR3 protein: CASSLTMNTEAFF. DNA of the CDR3: TGTGCCAGCAGCTTAACTATGAACACTGAAGCTTTCTTT. Variable domain in full (rest from reference TRBV7-3 and TRBJ1-1): GAGVSQTPSNKVTEKGKYVELRCDPISGHTALYWYRQSLGQGPEFLIYFQGTGAADDSGLPNDRFFAVRPEGSVSTLKIQRTERGDSAVYLCASSLTMNTEAFFGQGTRLTVV.

About this clone itself: Other nucleotide sequences in the sample specify the same CDR3. The chain combines TRBV9 with TRBJ2-7, with TRBD2 matching 10 bases. Trimming cost V 3 bases and J 3 bases; bases outside gene matches: 3. The germline V gene encodes CDR1 SGDLS and CDR2 YYNGEE. There are 14 residues in the CDR3. The CDR3 loop reads CASSEGLADYEQYF. For the CDR3, the DNA is TGTGCCAGCAGCGAAGGACTAGCGGACTACGAGCAGTACTTC. The full variable domain, in which reference TRBV9 and TRBJ2-7 provide the parts outside the CDR3, is DSGVTQTPKHLITATGQRVTLRCSPRSGDLSVYWYQQSLDQGLQFLIQYYNGEERAKGNILERFSAQQFPDLHSELNLSSLELGDSALYFCASSEGLADYEQYFGPGTRLTVT.

The V call is TRBV4-3, the J call TRBJ2-3; D is perhaps TRBD2 (5 bases). The V end was cut by 3 bases, the J end by 4 bases, with 11 bases between. The CDR3 runs to 14 residues. Germline V gene data show CDR1 as LGHNA and CDR2 as YSLEER. The CDR3 DNA reads TGCGCCAGCAGCCAGGCGGGTCTTGCAGATACGCAGTATTTT. Translation gives CASSQAGLADTQYF.